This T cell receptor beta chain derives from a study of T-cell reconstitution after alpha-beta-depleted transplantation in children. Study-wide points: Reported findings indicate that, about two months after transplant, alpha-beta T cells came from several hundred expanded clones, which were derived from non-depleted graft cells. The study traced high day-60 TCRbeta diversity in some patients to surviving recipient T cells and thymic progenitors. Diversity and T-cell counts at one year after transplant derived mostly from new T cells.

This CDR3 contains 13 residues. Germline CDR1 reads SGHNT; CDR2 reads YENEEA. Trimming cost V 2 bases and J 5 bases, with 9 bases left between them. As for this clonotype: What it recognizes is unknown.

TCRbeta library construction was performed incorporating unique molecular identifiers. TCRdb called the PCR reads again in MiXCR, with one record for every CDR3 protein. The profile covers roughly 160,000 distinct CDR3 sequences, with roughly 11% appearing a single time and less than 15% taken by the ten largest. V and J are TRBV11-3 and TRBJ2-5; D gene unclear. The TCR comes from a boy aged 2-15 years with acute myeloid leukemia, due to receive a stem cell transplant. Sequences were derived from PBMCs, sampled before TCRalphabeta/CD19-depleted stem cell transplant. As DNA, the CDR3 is TGTGCCAGCAGCTTAAACTCCGCGGAGACCCAGTACTTC. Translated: CASSLNSAETQYF.